The 26 T cell receptor beta chains in this list originate from one sample, sequenced in a study of prognosis after radiotherapy for stage I lung cancer. The study amplified the TCR beta CDR3 region from genomic DNA. This amplification was carried out by two rounds of multiplex PCR. The first PCR round targeted every TRBV and TRBJ gene with specific primers. TCRdb recomputed calls from the multiplex PCR reads with MiXCR, one row per CDR3 protein. Here the sample spans approximately 35,000 distinct CDR3 sequences, under 40% being singletons. The sequences come from PBMCs, collected before or after stereotactic body radiation therapy (not recorded which). The receptors were gathered from a donor aged 50 or older with non-small cell lung cancer.

This clonotype was observed many times. The V call is TRBV7-3, the J call TRBJ1-1; D call uncertain. Germline CDR1 is SGHTA and CDR2 is FQGTGA. This CDR3 contains 17 residues. The germline V and J ends were trimmed by 0 bases and 0 bases, with 14 bases remaining between them. CDR3 in amino acids: CASSLTPRREMNTEAFF. CDR3 sequence (DNA): TGTGCCAGCAGCTTAACGCCCCGTAGAGAAATGAACACTGAAGCTTTCTTT.

This clonotype came up a few times. A junction boundary mismatches the germline segment, possibly from a read error. The J gene is TRBJ2-4, the V gene TRBV19; TRBD2 is a possible D gene (6 bases). CDR3 size: 12 residues. Germline V gene data show CDR1 as LNHDA and CDR2 as SQIVND (reference sequence). The CDR3 sequence: CVSSIGGHIQYF. CDR3 sequence (DNA): TGTGTCAGTAGTATTGGAGGGCACATTCAGTACTTT.

The sample holds a few counts of this clonotype. A much larger clone differs by one base, so this may be a read error. In nucleotides, the CDR3 is TGTGCCAACAGCTCTTTGTATGGCTCCTACGAGCAGTACTTC. The encoded protein is CANSSLYGSYEQYF. The rearrangement links TRBV11-2 to TRBJ2-7; no clear D gene. CDR1 and CDR2 from the germline V gene are SGHAT and FQNNGV. The CDR3 extends over 14 amino acids.

This clonotype was counted once. The chain links TRBV6-2 or TRBV6-3 to TRBJ1-1; D is perhaps TRBD1 (6 bases). There are 15 residues in the CDR3. The germline CDR1 and CDR2 sequences are MNHEY and SVGEGT. V was clipped by 0 bases and J by 0 bases, with 8 bases between them. The CDR3 DNA follows: TGTGCCAGCAGTTACTCGGGGGCCCTGAACACTGAAGCTTTCTTT. It specifies CASSYSGALNTEAFF.

Many counts were recorded for this clonotype. V is TRBV2 and J is TRBJ2-2; unclear D gene. Germline CDR1 is SNHLY and CDR2 is FYNNEI. CDR3 length: 14 residues. Trimming pared 4 bases from V and 4 bases from J, leaving 10 bases between. CDR3 sequence: CASSVAWGTGELFF. In nucleotides, the CDR3 is TGTGCCAGCAGTGTTGCTTGGGGCACCGGGGAGCTGTTTTTT.

This chain links TRBV6-4 with TRBJ1-3; no firm D call. The CDR3 is 13 amino acids. Germline loops: CDR1 MRHNA, CDR2 SNTAGT. V lost 7 bases to trimming and J lost 0 bases, with 7 bases between them. CDR3 protein: CASTGTSGNTIYF. The CDR3 bases are TGTGCCAGCACAGGAACCTCTGGAAACACCATATATTTT.

This clonotype has at least ten counts. The V and J genes are TRBV28 and TRBJ2-1; 7 nucleotides agree with TRBD2. This CDR3 region has 12 residues. The ends lost 6 bases at V and 9 bases at J; junction bases unmatched: 5. Germline V gene data show CDR1 as MDHEN and CDR2 as SYDVKM. CDR3 amino acids: CASRAGGGEQFF. CDR3 nucleotides: TGTGCCAGCAGGGCTGGGGGGGGTGAGCAGTTCTTC.

This clonotype was recorded at least ten times. J is TRBJ2-1 and V is TRBV19; TRBD2 might be the D (7 bases). The germline V gene encodes CDR1 LNHDA and CDR2 SQIVND (reference sequence). V lost 1 base, J lost 0 bases, and 13 bases lay in between. The CDR3 is 17 amino acids. In DNA, the CDR3 is TGTGCCAGTAGTATAGCCGGGGGGCATGGCTCCTACAATGAGCAGTTCTTC. It codes for CASSIAGGHGSYNEQFF.

This clonotype was detected many times. CDR3 protein: CASSVSQTDWRSGNTIYF. The CDR3 bases are TGTGCCAGCAGCGTATCCCAAACCGACTGGAGATCTGGAAACACCATATATTTT. This sequence joins TRBV9 and TRBJ1-3; D is uncertain. CDR1 and CDR2 (germline): SGDLS, YYNGEE. The CDR3 sequence is 18 residues long. V lost 1 base and J lost 1, with 18 bases in between.

V and J are TRBV6-1 and TRBJ1-2; D not resolved. V lost 3 bases, J lost 9 bases, and 11 bases lay in between. CDR1 MNHNS and CDR2 SASEGT come from the germline V gene. CDR3 length: 12 amino acids. CDR3 residues: CASSDRAESYTF. The CDR3 coding sequence is TGTGCCAGCAGTGATAGGGCGGAAAGCTACACCTTC.

This clonotype occurred many times. CDR3 in DNA: TGTGCCTGGAGGTCCGCACCAGGGACAGGGCCCTACGAGCAGTACTTC. The encoded protein is CAWRSAPGTGPYEQYF. The chain employs TRBV30 and TRBJ2-7; 9 bases line up with TRBD1. V lost 3 bases and J lost 2; bases outside the gene matches: 11. This CDR3 contains 16 residues. Germline assignment: CDR1 GTSNPN and CDR2 SVGIG (reference sequence).

This clonotype was detected many times. The rearrangement uses TRBV28 and TRBJ2-7; 8 bases line up with TRBD1. This CDR3 has 13 amino acids. CDR1 is MDHEN, CDR2 SYDVKM, per germline. V lost 3 bases to trimming and J lost 6 bases; unmatched junction nucleotides: 4. The CDR3 DNA is TGTGCCAGCAGTTTCAGGGGGCCTGGCGAGCAGTACTTC. It yields the protein CASSFRGPGEQYF.

This chain connects TRBV5-4 to TRBJ2-2; 8 bases fit TRBD2. This CDR3 region has 17 residues. V lost 4 bases, J lost 3 bases, and 11 bases stayed unmatched. Germline lookup yields CDR1 SGHNT and CDR2 YYREEE (reference sequence). Here the CDR3 DNA reads TGTGCCAGCAGCCCCGGTGGCGGGGGGCTCGACACCGGGGAGCTGTTTTTT. This sequence encodes CASSPGGGGLDTGELFF.

There are many counts of this clonotype. This sequence joins TRBV7-9 and TRBJ2-5; 7 bases are shared with TRBD1. Germline values: CDR1 SEHNR, CDR2 FQNEAQ (reference sequence). This CDR3 region has 13 residues. Unmatched junction bases numbered 6, after V lost 7 bases and J lost 4 bases. The CDR3 loop reads CASKGGWGETQYF. CDR3 bases: TGTGCCAGCAAAGGGGGCTGGGGAGAGACCCAGTACTTC.

Worth noting for this clonotype: The junction shows a germline mismatch at one end, possibly a read error. This chain joins TRBV7-7 and TRBJ2-5, with 7 bases that match TRBD2. Germline V lookup: CDR1 SSHAT, CDR2 FNYEAQ (reference sequence). This CDR3 has 14 amino acids. CDR3: CASSNPGTKETQYF. In DNA form, the CDR3 reads TGTGCTAGCAGCAACCCCGGGACTAAAGAGACCCAGTACTTC.

The table lists this clonotype with many counts. The rearrangement joins TRBV6-1 to TRBJ2-2, with 8 bases identical to TRBD2. Germline V gene sequence: CDR1 MNHNS, CDR2 SASEGT. Germline trimming cut 10 bases from V and 2 bases from J; bases unmatched to any gene: 6. The CDR3 contains 14 residues. CDR3 protein: CATGGLENTGELFF. The DNA for the CDR3 is TGTGCCACTGGGGGACTAGAAAACACCGGGGAGCTGTTTTTT.

This clonotype was seen ten or more times. The chain is built from TRBV20-1 and TRBJ1-5, with D maybe TRBD1 (5 bases). The CDR3 is 10 amino acids. Germline values: CDR1 DFQATT, CDR2 SNEGSKA (reference sequence). V dropped 5 bases and J dropped 10 bases, with 9 bases sitting between them. DNA for the CDR3: TGCAGTGCTGGGGCAGTACCCCAGCATTTT. Its translation is CSAGAVPQHF.

There are many counts of this clonotype. J is TRBJ1-1 and V is TRBV2; D might be TRBD1 (6 bases). The CDR3 contains 16 residues. The germline gives CDR1 SNHLY, CDR2 FYNNEI. Trimming stripped 0 bases from V and 3 bases from J, with 14 bases between. The CDR3 DNA reads as TGTGCCAGCAGTGAAGCGCTGGGGGGGCGCGACACTGAAGCTTTCTTT. This encodes CASSEALGGRDTEAFF. Looking up the rest from reference TRBV2 and TRBJ1-1 gives the full variable domain: EPEVTQTPSHQVTQMGQEVILRCVPISNHLYFYWYRQILGQKVEFLVSFYNNEISEKSEIFDDQFSVERPDGSNFTLKIRSTKLEDSAMYFCASSEALGGRDTEAFFGQGTRLTVV.

The sample holds many counts of this clonotype. The chain has TRBV27 and TRBJ1-4; D not resolved. With 10 bases removed from V and 7 bases from J, the gap between germline ends came to 13 bases. Looked up from germline, CDR1 is MNHEY and CDR2 is SMNVEV (reference sequence). The CDR3 is 12 amino acids. The chain's CDR3 is CATKKAGEKLFF. The CDR3 DNA reads TGTGCCACCAAAAAGGCAGGTGAAAAACTGTTTTTT.

The CDR3 loop is CASSLVASTDTQYF. The CDR3 nucleotides read TGTGCCAGCAGCTTAGTGGCTAGCACAGATACGCAGTATTTT. V gene TRBV7-2 combines with J gene TRBJ2-3; D not resolved. CDR1 and CDR2 (germline): SGHTA, FQGNSA. The CDR3 spans 14 residues. V lost 1 base to trimming and J lost 0 bases, with 5 bases between them. The entire variable domain, with the rest obtained from reference TRBV7-2 and TRBJ2-3, is as follows: GAGVSQSPSNKVTEKGKDVELRCDPISGHTALYWYRQSLGQGLEFLIYFQGNSAPDKSGLPSDRFSAERTGGSVSTLTIQRTQQEDSAVYLCASSLVASTDTQYFGPGTRLTVL.

The J gene is TRBJ2-7, the V gene TRBV6-1, with 16 bases that match TRBD2. The germline CDR1 and CDR2 sequences are MNHNS and SASEGT. J gave up 4 bases and V 6 bases, and 3 bases lay outside the gene matches. The CDR3 is made up of 15 amino acids. DNA of the CDR3: TGTGCCAGCAGGGGACTAGCGGGGGGGCTGTACGAGCAGTACTTC. Translating gives CASRGLAGGLYEQYF.

As regards this clonotype: A far larger clone is one base from this, pointing to a likely read error. CDR3 region: CASSINSYHEQFF. The CDR3 DNA sequence: TGTGCCAGTAGTATAAATAGCTACCATGAGCAGTTCTTC. The chain joins TRBV19 to TRBJ2-5, with D unclear. The last part of the DNA fits TRBJ2-1 better; the J call may be wrong. Per the germline V gene, CDR1 is LNHDA and CDR2 is SQIVND (reference sequence). The CDR3 runs to 13 residues.

The chain has TRBV9 and TRBJ1-2, with D perhaps TRBD1 (5 bases). The CDR3 sequence is 16 residues long. Germline lookup yields CDR1 SGDLS and CDR2 YYNGEE. Trimming removed 3 bases at V and 2 bases at J, with 17 bases between. The CDR3 DNA is TGTGCCAGCAGCGCATCGGGGGACGGGGAGAACTATGGCTACACCTTC. This gives the protein CASSASGDGENYGYTF.

The chain uses TRBV6-2 or TRBV6-3 and TRBJ2-1; 7 nucleotides line up with TRBD2. Looked up from germline, CDR1 is MNHEY and CDR2 is SVGEGT. J gave up 0 bases and V 2 bases, and 19 bases lay outside the gene matches. The CDR3 totals 21 residues. This CDR3 is CASSYGEPGLSVGSSYNEQFF. The CDR3 DNA follows: TGTGCCAGCAGTTACGGAGAGCCGGGACTATCGGTGGGGAGCTCCTACAATGAGCAGTTCTTC.

The rearrangement links TRBV7-6 to TRBJ2-5; D may be TRBD1 (5 bases). V lost 5 bases, J lost 0 bases, and 13 bases lay in between. The CDR3 is 15 amino acids. The germline CDR1 and CDR2 sequences are SGHVS and FNYEAQ. This CDR3 is CASSPSLTDQETQYF. In DNA form, the CDR3 reads TGTGCCAGCAGCCCATCTTTGACAGACCAAGAGACCCAGTACTTC.

This clonotype was detected many times. V and J are TRBV15 and TRBJ2-5; D not resolved. Germline loops: CDR1 LNHNV, CDR2 YYDKDF (reference sequence). V was trimmed by 0 bases and J by 0 bases, leaving 8 bases between them. There are 15 residues in the CDR3. CDR3 in amino acids: CATSRDSRYQETQYF. The CDR3 DNA sequence: TGTGCCACCAGCAGAGATTCGAGGTACCAAGAGACCCAGTACTTC.